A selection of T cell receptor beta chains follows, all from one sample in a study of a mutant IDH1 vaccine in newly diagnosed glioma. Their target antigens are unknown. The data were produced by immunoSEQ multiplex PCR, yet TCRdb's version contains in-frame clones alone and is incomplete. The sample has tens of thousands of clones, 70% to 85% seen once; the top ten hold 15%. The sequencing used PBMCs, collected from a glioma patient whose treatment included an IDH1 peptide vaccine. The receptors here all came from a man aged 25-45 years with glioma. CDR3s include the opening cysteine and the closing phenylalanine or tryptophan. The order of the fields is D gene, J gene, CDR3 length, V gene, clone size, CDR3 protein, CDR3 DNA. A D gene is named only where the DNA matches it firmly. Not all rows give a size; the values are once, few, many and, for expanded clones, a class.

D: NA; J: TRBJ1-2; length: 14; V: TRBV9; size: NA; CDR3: CASSVSTGNYGYTF; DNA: TGTGCCAGCAGCGTAAGTACAGGGAACTATGGCTACACCTTC
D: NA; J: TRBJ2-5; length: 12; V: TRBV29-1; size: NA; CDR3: CSVEGLAETQYF; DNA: TGCAGCGTTGAAGGGCTCGCTGAGACCCAGTACTTC
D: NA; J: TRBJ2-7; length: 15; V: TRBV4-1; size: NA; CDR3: CASSQVTIVPYEQYF; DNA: TGCGCCAGCAGCCAAGTAACTATCGTCCCCTACGAGCAGTACTTC
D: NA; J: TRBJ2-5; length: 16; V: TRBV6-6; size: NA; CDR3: CASSSITWERQETQYF; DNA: TGTGCCAGCAGTTCCATCACCTGGGAAAGACAAGAGACCCAGTACTTC
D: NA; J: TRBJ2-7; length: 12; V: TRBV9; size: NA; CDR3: CASSVVGYEQYF; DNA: TGTGCCAGCAGCGTAGTAGGCTACGAGCAGTACTTC
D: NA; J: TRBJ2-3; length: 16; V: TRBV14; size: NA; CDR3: CASSPFRGWDTDTQYF; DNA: TGTGCCAGCAGCCCCTTCAGAGGGTGGGACACAGATACGCAGTATTTT
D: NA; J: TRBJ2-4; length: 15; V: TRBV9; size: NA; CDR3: CASSPEALGENIQYF; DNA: TGTGCCAGCAGTCCGGAGGCTTTGGGGGAAAACATTCAGTACTTC
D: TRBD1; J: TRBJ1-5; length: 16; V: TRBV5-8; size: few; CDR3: CASSKIGEGAHQPQHF; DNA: TGTGCCAGCAGCAAAATTGGGGAGGGGGCCCATCAGCCCCAGCATTTT
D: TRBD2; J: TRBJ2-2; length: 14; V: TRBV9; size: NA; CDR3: CASRAEGGTGELFF; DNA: TGTGCCAGCAGGGCGGAGGGAGGGACCGGGGAGCTGTTTTTT
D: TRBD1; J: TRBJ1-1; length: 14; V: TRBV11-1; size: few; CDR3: CASSLEGAWTEAFF; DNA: TGTGCCAGCAGCTTAGAGGGGGCGTGGACTGAAGCTTTCTTT
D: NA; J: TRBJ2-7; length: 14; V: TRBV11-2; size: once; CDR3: CASSSTHRDTSQYF; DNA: TGTGCCAGCAGCTCCACTCACCGGGACACCTCCCAGTACTTC
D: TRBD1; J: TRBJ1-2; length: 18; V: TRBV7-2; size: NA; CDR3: CASSSARDRGIRFYGYTF; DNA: TGTGCCAGCAGCTCCGCTAGGGACAGGGGGATTAGATTCTATGGCTACACCTTC
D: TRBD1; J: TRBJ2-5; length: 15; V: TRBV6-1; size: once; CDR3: CASSEGDREKETQYF; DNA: TGTGCCAGCAGTGAAGGGGACAGGGAAAAAGAGACCCAGTACTTC
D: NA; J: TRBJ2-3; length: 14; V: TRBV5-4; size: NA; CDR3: CASSLAGRVDTQYF; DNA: TGTGCCAGCAGCTTGGCGGGCAGAGTGGATACGCAGTATTTT
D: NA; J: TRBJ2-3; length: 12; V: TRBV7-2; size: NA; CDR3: CASSLGADTQYF; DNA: TGTGCCAGCAGCTTAGGAGCAGATACGCAGTATTTT
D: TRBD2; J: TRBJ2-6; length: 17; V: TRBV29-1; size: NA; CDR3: CSVLRTSGSSGANVLTF; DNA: TGCAGCGTCCTCCGGACTAGCGGAAGCTCTGGGGCCAACGTCCTGACTTTC
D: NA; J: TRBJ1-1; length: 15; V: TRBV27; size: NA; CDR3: CASSLSPTGNTEAFF; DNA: TGTGCCAGCAGTTTATCTCCTACAGGGAACACTGAAGCTTTCTTT
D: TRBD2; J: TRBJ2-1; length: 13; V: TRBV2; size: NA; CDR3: CASSPILAGEQFF; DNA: TGTGCCAGCAGCCCCATACTAGCGGGAGAGCAGTTCTTC
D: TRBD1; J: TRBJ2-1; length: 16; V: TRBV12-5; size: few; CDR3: CASGSVVRTGANEQFF; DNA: TGTGCTAGTGGTTCCGTGGTCCGGACAGGGGCCAATGAGCAGTTCTTC
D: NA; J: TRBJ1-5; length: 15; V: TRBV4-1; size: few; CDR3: CASSHTTVSNQPQHF; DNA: TGCGCCAGCAGCCACACGACAGTTAGCAATCAGCCCCAGCATTTT
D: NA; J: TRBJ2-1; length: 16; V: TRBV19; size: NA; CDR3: CASSPTRVLRGNEQFF; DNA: TGTGCCAGTAGTCCAACCAGGGTTCTCAGAGGCAATGAGCAGTTCTTC
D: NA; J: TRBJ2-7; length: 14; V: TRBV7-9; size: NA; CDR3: CASSLAGLSYEQYF; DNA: TGTGCCAGCAGCTTAGCGGGACTGAGCTACGAGCAGTACTTC
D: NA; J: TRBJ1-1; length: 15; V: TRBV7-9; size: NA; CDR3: CASSLGAAMNTEAFF; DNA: TGTGCCAGCAGCTTAGGGGCAGCCATGAACACTGAAGCTTTCTTT
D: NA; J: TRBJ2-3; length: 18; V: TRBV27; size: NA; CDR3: CASSLWEPEQQPTDTQYF; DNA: TGTGCCAGCAGTTTATGGGAGCCAGAACAACAACCCACAGATACGCAGTATTTT
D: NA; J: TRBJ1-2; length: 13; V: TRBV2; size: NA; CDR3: CASSEAKTGGYTF; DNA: TGTGCCAGCAGTGAAGCCAAAACGGGAGGCTACACCTTC
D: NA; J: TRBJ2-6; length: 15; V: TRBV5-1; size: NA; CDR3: CASSPAGSGANVLTF; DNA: TGCGCCAGCAGCCCGGCCGGGTCTGGGGCCAACGTCCTGACTTTC
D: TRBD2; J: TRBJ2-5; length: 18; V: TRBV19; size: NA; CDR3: CASSIYVSGSMPQETQYF; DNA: TGTGCCAGTAGTATCTACGTTAGCGGGAGCATGCCCCAAGAGACCCAGTACTTC
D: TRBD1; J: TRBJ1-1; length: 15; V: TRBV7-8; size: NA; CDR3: CASSKDRVGNTEAFF; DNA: TGTGCCAGCAGCAAAGACAGGGTCGGGAACACTGAAGCTTTCTTT
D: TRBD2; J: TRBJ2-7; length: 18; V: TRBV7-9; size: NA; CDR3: CASSLAGLAGSIAYEQYF; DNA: TGTGCCAGCAGCTTAGCGGGACTAGCGGGATCGATAGCCTACGAGCAGTACTTC
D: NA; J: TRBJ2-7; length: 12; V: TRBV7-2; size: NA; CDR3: CASSFPGWEQYF; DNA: TGTGCCAGCAGCTTCCCAGGTTGGGAGCAGTACTTC
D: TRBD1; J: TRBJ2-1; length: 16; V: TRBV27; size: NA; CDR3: CASSSPWTGPNNEQFF; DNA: TGTGCCAGCAGTTCGCCGTGGACAGGGCCCAACAATGAGCAGTTCTTC